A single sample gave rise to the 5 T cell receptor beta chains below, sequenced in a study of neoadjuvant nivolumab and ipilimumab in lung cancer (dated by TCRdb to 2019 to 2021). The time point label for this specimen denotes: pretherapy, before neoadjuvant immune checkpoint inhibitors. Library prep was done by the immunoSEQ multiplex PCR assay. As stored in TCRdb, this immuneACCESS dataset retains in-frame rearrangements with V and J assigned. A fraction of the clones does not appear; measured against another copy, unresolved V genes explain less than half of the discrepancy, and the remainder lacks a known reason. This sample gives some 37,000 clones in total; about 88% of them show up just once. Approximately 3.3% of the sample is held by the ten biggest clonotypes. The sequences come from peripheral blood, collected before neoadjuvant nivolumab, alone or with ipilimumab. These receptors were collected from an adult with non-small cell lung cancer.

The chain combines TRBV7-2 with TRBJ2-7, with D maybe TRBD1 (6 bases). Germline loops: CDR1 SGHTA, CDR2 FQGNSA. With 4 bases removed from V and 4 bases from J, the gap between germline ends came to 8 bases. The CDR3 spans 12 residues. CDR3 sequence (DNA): TGTGCCAGCAGCTCACAGGGTTACGAGCAGTACTTC. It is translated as CASSSQGYEQYF.

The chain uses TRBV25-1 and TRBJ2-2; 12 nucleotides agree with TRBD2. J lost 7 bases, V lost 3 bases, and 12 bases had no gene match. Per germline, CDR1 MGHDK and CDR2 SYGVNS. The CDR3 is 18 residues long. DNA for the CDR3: TGTGCCAGCAGTGACATAGGACTAGCGGGACCGACGGGCGGGGAGCTGTTTTTT. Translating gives CASSDIGLAGPTGGELFF.

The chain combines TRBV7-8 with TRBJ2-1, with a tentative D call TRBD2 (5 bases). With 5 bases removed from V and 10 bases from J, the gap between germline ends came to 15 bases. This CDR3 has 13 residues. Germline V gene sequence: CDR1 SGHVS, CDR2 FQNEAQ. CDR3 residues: CASSPDGVREQFF. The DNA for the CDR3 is TGTGCCAGCAGCCCCGACGGGGTAAGAGAGCAGTTCTTC.

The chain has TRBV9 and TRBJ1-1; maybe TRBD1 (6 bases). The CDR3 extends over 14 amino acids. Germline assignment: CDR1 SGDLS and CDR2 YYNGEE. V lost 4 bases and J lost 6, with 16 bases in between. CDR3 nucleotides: TGTGCCAGCAGCCTCCAACTGACAGGCCCTGAAGCTTTCTTT. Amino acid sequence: CASSLQLTGPEAFF.

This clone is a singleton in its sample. CDR3 nucleotide sequence: TGTGCCTGGAGTCCGGGACAGGGTTCTAATGAAAAACTGTTTTTT. Encoded protein: CAWSPGQGSNEKLFF. The chain is built from TRBV30 and TRBJ1-4; 9 bases fit TRBD1. Germline V gene data show CDR1 as GTSNPN and CDR2 as SVGIG (reference sequence). This CDR3 is built from 15 residues. J lost 3 bases, V lost 2 bases, and 4 bases had no gene match. The full variable domain, its missing parts supplied by reference TRBV30 and TRBJ1-4, is SQTIHQWPATLVQPVGSPLSLECTVEGTSNPNLYWYRQAAGRGLQLLFYSVGIGQISSEVPQNLSASRPQDRQFILSSKKLLLSDSGFYLCAWSPGQGSNEKLFFGSGTQLSVL.